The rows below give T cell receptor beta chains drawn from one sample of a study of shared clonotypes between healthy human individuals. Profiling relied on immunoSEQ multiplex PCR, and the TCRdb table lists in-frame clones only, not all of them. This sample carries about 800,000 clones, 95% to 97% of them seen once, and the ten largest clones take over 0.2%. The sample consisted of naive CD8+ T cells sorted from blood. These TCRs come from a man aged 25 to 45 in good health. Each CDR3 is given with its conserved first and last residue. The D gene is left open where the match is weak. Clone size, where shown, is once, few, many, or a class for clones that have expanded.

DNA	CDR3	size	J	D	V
TGTGCCAGCGGTAACACTGAAGCTTTCTTT	CASGNTEAFF	.	TRBJ1-1	.	TRBV28
TGTGCCAGCAGTATGGGACTAGCGGGAAACAATGAGCAGTTCTTC	CASSMGLAGNNEQFF	.	TRBJ2-1	TRBD2	TRBV28
TGTGCCAGCAGCTTAGTGGGTGGGGACTACGAGCAGTACTTC	CASSLVGGDYEQYF	.	TRBJ2-7	.	TRBV7-2
TGTGCCAGCAGCGCCTTGGACAGGGCCAACTATGGCTACACCTTC	CASSALDRANYGYTF	.	TRBJ1-2	TRBD1	TRBV7-9
TGTGCCAGCAGCCGCCCGGCGGGTACTGAAGCTTTCTTT	CASSRPAGTEAFF	few	TRBJ1-1	.	TRBV7-9
TGTGCCAGCACAGACCCAAGCTCTGGAAACACCATATATTTT	CASTDPSSGNTIYF	.	TRBJ1-3	.	TRBV4-2
TGTGCCATCGGCCCTGAAGACAGCGAGGAGGAAAAACTGTTTTTT	CAIGPEDSEEEKLFF	.	TRBJ1-4	.	TRBV10-3
TGCGCCAGCAGCCCTCTCCCGAGCTCCTACGAGCAGTACTTC	CASSPLPSSYEQYF	.	TRBJ2-7	.	TRBV4-1
TGTGCCACCAGCAGAGAACCAGGGCTTAGCAATCAGCCCCAGCATTTT	CATSREPGLSNQPQHF	.	TRBJ1-5	.	TRBV15
TGTGCCAGCAGTCGTATCAGGGGGAACGGAAACACCATATATTTT	CASSRIRGNGNTIYF	.	TRBJ1-3	TRBD1	TRBV28
TGCAGTGCTAGAGATGGAAAGTCAAGGTTCTTC	CSARDGKSRFF	.	TRBJ2-1	.	TRBV20-1
TGTGCCAGCAGCTTCTCCGGGACAGGGCGAAAACTGTTTTTT	CASSFSGTGRKLFF	.	TRBJ1-4	TRBD1	TRBV7-8
TGTGCCAGCAGCGCCCTGGGGGGACTAGCGGCCCAAGAGACCCAGTACTTC	CASSALGGLAAQETQYF	.	TRBJ2-5	TRBD2	TRBV9
TGTGCCAGCAGTTTATGGGACAGAAACTCCGAGCAGTACTTC	CASSLWDRNSEQYF	.	TRBJ2-7	TRBD1	TRBV27
TGTGCCAGCAGCCCGGACTTTTTTCGGCTACGGGAGACCCAGTACTTC	CASSPDFFRLRETQYF	.	TRBJ2-5	.	TRBV5-6
TGTGCCAGCAGGCCCGCGGAAAACAATGAGCAGTTCTTC	CASRPAENNEQFF	.	TRBJ2-1	.	TRBV6-5
TGTGCCAGCAGTTTAATACCACTTAGCACAGATACGCAGTATTTT	CASSLIPLSTDTQYF	.	TRBJ2-3	.	TRBV27
TGTGCCAGCAGCTTAGATCAGACAACGCAGTTCTTC	CASSLDQTTQFF	.	TRBJ2-1	.	TRBV7-3
TGTGCCAGCAGCAACAGGGGTTTTGGAGATACGCAGTATTTT	CASSNRGFGDTQYF	.	TRBJ2-3	TRBD1	TRBV7-6
TGTGCCAGCAGAATTTTGAATGTGGAGGGTTCGAATGGCGAGCAGTACTTC	CASRILNVEGSNGEQYF	.	TRBJ2-7	.	TRBV27
TGTGCCAGCAGCTTCCTCTCTGGACAGCTCCGTAACTATGGCTACACCTTC	CASSFLSGQLRNYGYTF	few	TRBJ1-2	.	TRBV7-9
TGCGCCAGCAGCCAGGGAGGGGAGGACACTGAAGCTTTCTTT	CASSQGGEDTEAFF	.	TRBJ1-1	.	TRBV4-3
TGTGCCAGCAGCGGTAGCCCTAGCGGGAGGTTGGACGAGCAGTATTTC	CASSGSPSGRLDEQYF	.	TRBJ2-7	TRBD2	TRBV9
TGTGCTATAGGGGAGGCCACGGATACTTACGAGCAGTACTTC	CAIGEATDTYEQYF	.	TRBJ2-7	.	TRBV2
TGTGCCAGCAGATCAGTAGACAGGAGGTACGATGAGCAGTTCTTC	CASRSVDRRYDEQFF	.	TRBJ2-1	.	TRBV13
TGCGCCAGCAGCTTCGACGGTAGCAATCAGCCCCAGCATTTT	CASSFDGSNQPQHF	.	TRBJ1-5	.	TRBV5-1
TGTGCCAGCAGTTCCGACACGGGAGCAGATACGCAGTATTTT	CASSSDTGADTQYF	few	TRBJ2-3	.	TRBV7-9
TGCGCCAGCATGGCGGGGTTTGACACTGAAGCTTTCTTT	CASMAGFDTEAFF	.	TRBJ1-1	.	TRBV4-1
TGTGCCAGCAGCCCCGGCGGGTTTGGTGAGCAGTACTTC	CASSPGGFGEQYF	.	TRBJ2-7	.	TRBV7-8
TGTGCCAGCAGCTCCTCGGGTCCGAACTACAATGAGCAGTTCTTC	CASSSSGPNYNEQFF	.	TRBJ2-1	.	TRBV11-2
TGTGCCAGCAGCTTATATCCCTCCTCTGGGGCCAACGTCCTGACTTTC	CASSLYPSSGANVLTF	.	TRBJ2-6	.	TRBV11-2
TGTGCCAGCACCCTCCTAGCGGGAGCGGGCAATGAGCAGTTCTTC	CASTLLAGAGNEQFF	.	TRBJ2-1	TRBD2	TRBV2
TGTGCCAGCAGTGTCTCGAGGGAGATTTACATTCCCGGGGAGCTGTTTTTT	CASSVSREIYIPGELFF	.	TRBJ2-2	.	TRBV2
TGTGCCAGCAGTTTGGGAGCCAACACTGAAGCTTTCTTT	CASSLGANTEAFF	.	TRBJ1-1	.	TRBV27
TGTGCCAGCAGCGTAGTACCAGATACGCAGTATTTT	CASSVVPDTQYF	once	TRBJ2-3	.	TRBV9
TGTGCCAGCAGTTTAAAGTTCCGGGACAGGGTGTATAGAGAGGACACTGAAGCTTTCTTT	CASSLKFRDRVYREDTEAFF	.	TRBJ1-1	TRBD1	TRBV28
TGCAGCGTTGAACACCCGTTAGGGACAGGGGGCAAGACAGATACGCAGTATTTT	CSVEHPLGTGGKTDTQYF	.	TRBJ2-3	TRBD1	TRBV29-1
TGCGCCAGCAGCCGTGGGGAGAACACTGAAGCTTTCTTT	CASSRGENTEAFF	.	TRBJ1-1	.	TRBV4-1
TGTGCCAGCAGTGGGAGACCAAACTATGGCTACACCTTC	CASSGRPNYGYTF	.	TRBJ1-2	.	TRBV2
TGCGCCAGCAGCTTGGCGGGCAGGGTGAAAGAGACCCAGTACTTC	CASSLAGRVKETQYF	.	TRBJ2-5	.	TRBV5-1
TGTGCCAGCAGCACTCTGTCCGGAGTTGGCAAAAACATTCAGTACTTC	CASSTLSGVGKNIQYF	.	TRBJ2-4	.	TRBV7-9
TGTGCCAGCAGCTCTAACCACAGGGGAGAAGAGACCCAGTACTTC	CASSSNHRGEETQYF	.	TRBJ2-5	TRBD1	TRBV28
TGTGCCAGCAGTGGAGGGACGGGATACGAGCAGTACTTC	CASSGGTGYEQYF	once	TRBJ2-7	.	TRBV25-1
TGTGCCAGCAGCGTTGCCACAGGGTCCTACAATGAGCAGTTCTTC	CASSVATGSYNEQFF	.	TRBJ2-1	.	TRBV9
TGTGCCAGCAGCAACGGAGCGGGGGGCAACTATGGCTACACCTTC	CASSNGAGGNYGYTF	.	TRBJ1-2	.	TRBV21-1
TGTGCCAGCAGCTTACCGGGACTAGCGGGGTCAGTTACGCAGTATTTT	CASSLPGLAGSVTQYF	.	TRBJ2-3	TRBD2	TRBV7-9
TGCGCCAGCAGCCAAGAGGGATCAGGGCAATCCTACGAGCAGTACTTC	CASSQEGSGQSYEQYF	.	TRBJ2-7	.	TRBV4-1
TGTGCCAGCAGTACACAGGGTCGCTCCTACGAGCAGTACTTC	CASSTQGRSYEQYF	.	TRBJ2-7	.	TRBV6-5
TGTGCCAGCAGCTTCTCGGGCGGACTAGAAGCTTTCTTT	CASSFSGGLEAFF	.	TRBJ1-1	.	TRBV5-5
TGTGCCAGTAGTCCCCGGGACTGGACCTACGAGCAGTACTTC	CASSPRDWTYEQYF	.	TRBJ2-7	.	TRBV19
TGTGCCAGCAGGTTAGGAACGGAGGGGTTCTTC	CASRLGTEGFF	.	TRBJ2-1	.	TRBV6-5
TGTGCCAGCGGGGGACGATACGAGCAGTACTTC	CASGGRYEQYF	.	TRBJ2-7	.	TRBV2
TGTGCCAGCGGGGACAACACGAACACCGGGGAGCTGTTTTTT	CASGDNTNTGELFF	once	TRBJ2-2	.	TRBV18
TGTGCCAGCAGTGACTCTCCCCCCCGGACTAGCGGATACAATGAGCAGTTCTTC	CASSDSPPRTSGYNEQFF	.	TRBJ2-1	TRBD2	TRBV6-4
TGTGCCAGCAGCTTAGGGATGAATGAGCAGTTCTTC	CASSLGMNEQFF	.	TRBJ2-1	.	TRBV13
TGTGCCAGCAGCGTAGCTAGGAGTTGGGGGAGTGAAGGAGAAAAACTGTTTTTT	CASSVARSWGSEGEKLFF	.	TRBJ1-4	.	TRBV9
TGCACCAGCAGCCAAGATGCCAGGGCCTTTTCAGAAAACATTCAGTACTTC	CTSSQDARAFSENIQYF	.	TRBJ2-4	.	TRBV1